The rows below give T cell receptor beta chains drawn from one sample of a study of OX40 agonist ivuxolimab in advanced cancers. The method was immunoSEQ multiplex PCR; TCRdb's version includes in-frame clones alone and lacks a portion of them. The table records fewer than 25,000 clones, around 85% of them present only once. This specimen consisted of CD4+ or CD8+ T cells sorted from blood, obtained in a trial of the OX40 agonist ivuxolimab. All receptors derive from an adult with an advanced solid tumor such as melanoma, head and neck, liver or kidney cancer. CDR3s leave out the opening cysteine and the closing phenylalanine or tryptophan. Clone size is not always given. Where it is, it says once, few, many or a class for expanded clones.

V gene	clone size	J gene	CDR3 protein
TRBV5-1	-	TRBJ2-3	ASSLEQGLTDTQY
TRBV5-1	-	TRBJ1-4	ASSFQGVSNEKLF
TRBV19	-	TRBJ2-5	ASSPLGGTQY
TRBV29-1	-	TRBJ1-5	SVLTGEVNQPQH
TRBV6-5	-	TRBJ2-7	ASSYSDSYEQY
TRBV10-2	-	TRBJ1-6	ASSDFDSPLH
TRBV30	-	TRBJ2-7	AWSPPGTGRNYEQY
TRBV1	once	TRBJ1-2	TSRITSVRKTYGYT
TRBV5-5	-	TRBJ2-7	ASTKSSTGMGEQY
TRBV7-8	-	TRBJ1-4	ASSLRLAKQATTTNEKLF
TRBV6-1	-	TRBJ2-7	ASREGLAREQY
TRBV10-1	-	TRBJ2-1	ASSSNLLVGTSGGASYNEQF
TRBV11-2	-	TRBJ2-2	ASSTAGRHLGGELF
TRBV7-3	once	TRBJ2-1	ASSPLAGDNEQF
TRBV13	-	TRBJ2-7	ASSFDRLAGEQY
TRBV23-1	-	TRBJ1-2	ASSHSDPPPNYGYT
TRBV7-9	-	TRBJ2-7	ASNPGLGAEQY
TRBV11-3	-	TRBJ2-2	ASSFTVAGETGELF
TRBV5-1	once	TRBJ1-1	ASSLDGRTNTEAF
TRBV18	-	TRBJ1-1	ASSPRNPREGSEAF
TRBV19	-	TRBJ2-1	ASSIDRNSYNEQF
TRBV10-2	-	TRBJ1-4	ASKMTEGANEKLF
TRBV13	-	TRBJ2-3	ASSRTSGAPDTQY
TRBV11-3	-	TRBJ2-1	ASSLGQEQF
TRBV10-1	-	TRBJ2-1	ASSESSLAGYEQF
TRBV2	-	TRBJ2-2	ASSETLGTATGELF
TRBV7-6	-	TRBJ2-5	ASSLGMLETQY
TRBV10-3	-	TRBJ2-6	AISEIGTGGSGANVLT
TRBV5-8	-	TRBJ1-5	ASSQDRGSNQPQH
TRBV25-1	-	TRBJ1-2	ASSARTGGLVGYT
TRBV7-2	-	TRBJ2-7	ASSSRGSYEQY
TRBV9	-	TRBJ2-6	ASSPRGLAGGKISGANVLT
TRBV30	-	TRBJ2-7	AWGDGTSYEQY